Presented here are 9 T cell receptor beta chains from one specimen sequenced in a study of cytomegalovirus exposure and HLA in healthy donors. PCR primers comprised 60 Vbeta and 13 Jbeta primers. This table comes from immunoSEQ multiplex PCR, and its TCRdb copy is limited to in-frame clones, with some not included. Among 170,000 or so clones, approximately 84% were seen once, and the ten largest hold around 5%. The sequenced material came from PBMCs. The origin of the receptors is a girl between 10 and 17 years old in good health and CMV-seropositive.

V usage is TRBV6-5 and J usage is TRBJ2-3, with D unresolved. The CDR3 has 11 amino acids. With 4 bases removed from V and 5 bases from J, the gap between germline ends came to 4 bases. The germline gives CDR1 MNHEY, CDR2 SVGAGI. The CDR3, as DNA: TGTGCCAGCAGTTCAGGAGATACGCAGTATTTT. Translated: CASSSGDTQYF.

The chain has TRBV5-5 and TRBJ1-4; D unresolved. The V and J ends lost 0 bases and 2 bases respectively, with 5 bases between them. The germline V gene has CDR1 SGHKS and CDR2 YYEKEE (reference sequence). This CDR3 is built from 14 residues. For the CDR3, the DNA is TGTGCCAGCAGCTTGGTCTATACTAATGAAAAACTGTTTTTT. Translated, it gives CASSLVYTNEKLFF.

This rearrangement joins TRBV4-1 to TRBJ1-5; D unresolved. Trimming shortened V by 1 base and J by 0 bases, and 13 bases separated the two germline ends. This CDR3 comprises 17 residues. Germline assignment: CDR1 MGHRA and CDR2 YSYEKL. The CDR3 DNA reads as TGCGCCAGCAGCCAAGTCTTGACGGGATCTAGCAATCAGCCCCAGCATTTT. Protein: CASSQVLTGSSNQPQHF.

This chain connects TRBV10-1 to TRBJ1-1, with TRBD1 matching 7 bases. This CDR3 has 16 residues. Germline V CDR1 and CDR2: WNHNN, SYGVQD (reference sequence). V gave up 0 bases and J gave up 1 base; unmatched junction bases: 5. The CDR3 loop is CASSESIPGGNTEAFF. In nucleotides, the CDR3 is TGCGCCAGCAGTGAGTCGATTCCAGGGGGGAACACTGAAGCTTTCTTT.

The chain recombines TRBV27 with TRBJ1-4, with D possibly TRBD1 on 5 matching bases. With 1 base removed from V and 3 bases from J, the gap between germline ends came to 12 bases. The CDR3 runs to 16 residues. Germline V gene sequence: CDR1 MNHEY, CDR2 SMNVEV (reference sequence). CDR3 DNA sequence: TGTGCCAGCAGTTTATGGGGCGGGGGGGCTAATGAAAAACTGTTTTTT. Amino acid sequence: CASSLWGGGANEKLFF.

The chain is built from TRBV6-5 and TRBJ2-7, with 12 nucleotides matching TRBD1. CDR3 length: 15 residues. From germline, CDR1 is MNHEY and CDR2 SVGAGI. Germline trimming cut 6 bases from V and 6 bases from J; bases unmatched to any gene: 9. For the CDR3, the DNA is TGTGCCAGCAGACCCGCGGGACAGGGGGCATCCGAGCAGTACTTC. This codes for CASRPAGQGASEQYF.

The V and J genes are TRBV4-2 and TRBJ2-3, with TRBD2 matching over 12 bases. The V gene end was trimmed by 1 base and the J gene end by 5 bases; junction bases not matched to a gene: 7. Germline V lookup: CDR1 LGHNA, CDR2 YNFKEQ. The CDR3 is made up of 17 amino acids. CDR3 bases: TGTGCCAGCAGCCAAGTCAGTCTAGCGGGGGGGGGAGATACGCAGTATTTT. It yields the protein CASSQVSLAGGGDTQYF.

This clone turned up a few times. The gene calls are TRBV5-1 and TRBJ1-1; tentative D call: TRBD1 (6 bases). Per germline, CDR1 SGHRS and CDR2 YFSETQ. Between the trimmed V and J ends, which lost 3 bases and 1 base, there was a span of 7 bases. The CDR3 is 13 amino acids. The CDR3 DNA reads TGCGCCAGCAGCTCGGGACAGAACACTGAAGCTTTCTTT. Its protein is CASSSGQNTEAFF.

The chain links TRBV9 to TRBJ2-4; the D gene is possibly TRBD2 (5 bases). The V gene's germline CDR1 is SGDLS and CDR2 YYNGEE. The length of the CDR3 is 15 residues. Trimming stripped 4 bases from V and 7 bases from J, with 18 bases between. The CDR3 coding sequence is TGTGCCAGCAGCCCCGTACTCGGGAACCTTAACATTCAGTACTTC. Translating gives CASSPVLGNLNIQYF. The full variable domain, its missing parts supplied by reference TRBV9 and TRBJ2-4, is DSGVTQTPKHLITATGQRVTLRCSPRSGDLSVYWYQQSLDQGLQFLIQYYNGEERAKGNILERFSAQQFPDLHSELNLSSLELGDSALYFCASSPVLGNLNIQYFGAGTRLSVL.